This T cell receptor beta chain was sequenced during a study of response to subunit inactivated influenza vaccine. General observations from the study: Each seasonal flu vaccination may recruit only limited new T cells, authors suggested.

The germline V gene has CDR1 SQVTM and CDR2 ANQGSEA. V was shortened by 2 bases and J by 7 bases, with 11 bases between the two germline ends. CDR3 length: 13 residues. TCRdb redid the calling of the RT-PCR reads with MiXCR, one entry per CDR3 protein. In the table there are under 850,000 distinct CDR3 sequences, less than 20% of which are singletons. About this clonotype: Its specificity is not known.

The chain employs TRBV29-1 and TRBJ2-2; D tentatively fits TRBD1 or TRBD2 (5 bases each). Sequencing was performed on PBMCs from blood, taken about 5 days after vaccination. This clonotype was obtained from a man aged 50-59 years who received an inactivated influenza vaccine. The CDR3 bases are TGCAGCGTTGAACTGGTTGGGGGCGGGGAGCTGTTTTTT. Translating gives CSVELVGGGELFF.